Sequencing of this TCR beta chain was carried out in a study of blood T cell repertoires in COVID-19 (TCRdb year 2020). Regarding the complete study: Samples from collaborators originated in the United States, Italy and Spain and spanned both the acute and convalescent phases of COVID-19. The dataset comprised deeply sampled blood TCRbeta repertoires from subjects exposed to, actively infected with, or recovered from COVID-19. The sample metadata nearly always contained a de-identified subject ID, COVID-19 status, age in years and sex. A freely available public database, intended as a resource for researchers studying the immune response to SARS-CoV-2, is where the repertoires were released. The prospective study material was composed of cDNA or gDNA derived from T cells, B-cell-depleted T cells, or PBMCs. The samples were drawn from two sources: the first 160 participants of the ongoing ImmuneRACE study, and 1,000 to 1,500 subjects contributed by 6 global collaborators. HLA class I and class II types, where available, came from metadata supplied by the sample provider rather than from assay-based typing. General study outcomes and caveats: How much clinical and demographic metadata was included differed by source and by participant, and the metadata was provided uncurated.

Collaborating institutions collected whole blood in K2EDTA tubes following their own protocols. For TCRbeta analysis, collaborators shipped samples in one of three forms: frozen whole blood, isolated PBMCs, or DNA extracted from either of those sample types. In its sample, this clone was seen a few times. The specificity of this receptor is unknown. It has no much larger one-base neighbor in the sample; base qualities were not kept. TCRbeta CDR3 regions were amplified from genomic DNA by means of the immunoSEQ Assay, a bias-controlled multiplex PCR. The study's own analysis went as follows. The number of nucleated cells in each sample was estimated from the amplification of reference gene primers within the assay. To quantify the absolute abundance of each unique TCRbeta CDR3 rearrangement, sequence reads were collapsed and filtered. Productive Simpson clonality was computed per sample as the square root of Simpson's diversity index over productive rearrangements. TCRdb retrieved this table from immuneACCESS and kept in-frame rearrangements only. Not all clones are present; in checked studies, unresolved V genes account for under half, and no reason is known for the remainder. V and J calls and clone size are those listed in that table; D and trimming were worked out from the DNA. The sample table contains about 110,000 clones; only one count was recorded for 85% to 90% of them. Of the sample, 0.88% falls within the top ten clones.

At the junction V is shortened by 6 bases and J by 5 bases; bases outside the gene matches: 6. CDR3 length: 14 amino acids, cysteine to phenylalanine. This entry keeps only the CDR3 DNA: 42 bases, framed from base 1. The germline V gene (reference sequence) gives CDR1 as LNHDA and CDR2 as SQIVND. Here the chain combines TRBV19 and TRBJ1-2; 10 central nucleotides agree with TRBD1. This receptor was identified in a woman in her fifties or sixties with active or convalescent COVID-19. The specimen was peripheral blood. Here is the DNA: TGTGCCAGTAGACTTTCGGGACAGGGGTATGGCTACACCTTC. Translation gives CASRLSGQGYGYTF.